This T cell receptor beta chain is from a study of Graves' ophthalmopathy and Graves' hyperthyroidism. Whole-study context: The study drew peripheral blood at initial diagnosis, before any treatment.

Study-level findings and limits: For separating ophthalmopathy from stable hyperthyroidism, a 13-signature model gave roughly 90% sensitivity and approximately 80% specificity.

From germline, CDR1 is LNHDA and CDR2 SQIVND (reference sequence). The CDR3 contains 17 residues. Unmatched junction bases numbered 17, after V lost 10 bases and J lost 0 bases. Ineligible for inclusion were patients with other autoimmune diseases, uncontrolled infections, pregnancy or lactation. Orbital computed tomography, thyroid ultrasound, TRAb, serum thyroxine and clinical symptoms formed the basis of diagnosis. RNA transcripts were the template, and TCR beta CDR3 regions were amplified from them. Following a first-round RT-PCR that used HTBI primers, a second-round multiplex PCR was carried out. TCRdb re-analysed the multiplex PCR reads in MiXCR, keeping a single row per CDR3 protein. The sample yields about 640,000 distinct CDR3 sequences, roughly 39% seen once. This clonotype was picked up many times. The antigen is not known.

Input material: peripheral blood. The rearrangement joins TRBV19 to TRBJ1-1; 7 bases map to TRBD1. This clonotype was obtained from an adult man with Graves' ophthalmopathy. CDR3 sequence reads: CATVITGQRRMNTEAFF. The CDR3 bases are TGTGCCACCGTCATTACGGGACAGCGACGTATGAACACTGAAGCTTTCTTT.